The next 16 T cell receptor beta chains were all read from a single sample in a study of blood T cell repertoires in COVID-19. TCRdb's copy holds only in-frame clones and misses some; the assay was immunoSEQ multiplex PCR. This table holds about 210,000 clones, approximately 84% found once. Specimen: peripheral blood. The receptors shown here come from a woman in her fifties or sixties with active or convalescent COVID-19.

This clone came up once. The rearrangement uses TRBV5-4 and TRBJ2-1; TRBD2 matches 7 bases. CDR3 length equals 16 residues. In germline, CDR1 is SGHNT, CDR2 YYREEE (reference sequence). Trimming took 1 base from V and 10 from J; bases not matched to a gene: 14. The CDR3 sequence: CASSLRRGDSLAEQFF. The CDR3 coding sequence is TGTGCCAGCAGCTTGCGTCGGGGGGACTCCCTCGCCGAGCAGTTCTTC.

The rearrangement links TRBV21-1 to TRBJ2-5; TRBD1 is the table's D call, not checked against the DNA. TRBV21-1 is a listed pseudogene. CDR3 length equals 18 residues. Here the CDR3 DNA reads TGTGCCAGCACCTCATTTATAAGGACAGGGCAGCCCAGGGAGACCCAGTACTTC. Translated, it gives CASTSFIRTGQPRETQYF.

The V gene is TRBV7-6, the J gene TRBJ1-1; no firm D call. Trimming left V 5 bases short and J 2 bases short, with 12 bases between. This CDR3 has 14 amino acids. The germline V gene has CDR1 SGHVS and CDR2 FNYEAQ. The CDR3 sequence: CASSRSPYNTEAFF. The DNA for the CDR3 is TGTGCCAGCAGCCGTAGCCCCTATAACACTGAAGCTTTCTTT. Complete variable domain (other parts from reference TRBV7-6 and TRBJ1-1): GAGVSQSPRYKVTKRGQDVALRCDPISGHVSLYWYRQALGQGPEFLTYFNYEAQQDKSGLPNDRFSAERPEGSISTLTIQRTEQRDSAMYRCASSRSPYNTEAFFGQGTRLTVV.

Many counts were recorded for this clone. The V gene is TRBV7-9, the J gene TRBJ1-2; D is possibly TRBD1 (5 bases). From germline, CDR1 is SEHNR and CDR2 FQNEAQ (reference sequence). V dropped 4 bases and J dropped 5 bases, with 20 bases sitting between them. The length of the CDR3 is 16 residues. This CDR3 reads CASSSGRRNGLYGYTF. The CDR3 DNA sequence: TGTGCCAGCAGCTCAGGGCGCAGGAACGGACTATATGGCTACACCTTC.

This clone was seen just once. This chain connects TRBV4-2 to TRBJ2-4; 8 bases match TRBD2. This CDR3 spans 19 amino acids. Germline V gene data show CDR1 as LGHNA and CDR2 as YNFKEQ. With 0 bases clipped from V and 0 bases from J, the junction kept 10 bases outside the gene matches. As DNA, the CDR3 is TGTGCCAGCAGCCAAGATAGTAGGTTAGCGGGACTAGCCAAAAACATTCAGTACTTC. Amino acid sequence: CASSQDSRLAGLAKNIQYF.

This chain connects TRBV7-2 to TRBJ1-1; D gene unclear. CDR1 and CDR2 (germline): SGHTA, FQGNSA. V shed 1 base and J shed 0 bases, with 6 bases lying between them. The CDR3 has 14 amino acids. The CDR3 sequence is CASSLESMNTEAFF. The CDR3 DNA reads as TGTGCCAGCAGCTTAGAGAGCATGAACACTGAAGCTTTCTTT.

This clone was seen once. The chain employs TRBV2 and TRBJ2-2, with D possibly TRBD1 on 5 matching bases. The V end was cut by 2 bases, the J end by 9 bases, with 16 bases between. CDR3 length: 15 amino acids. Germline lookup yields CDR1 SNHLY and CDR2 FYNNEI. The CDR3 region has the DNA TGTGCCAGCAGTGAAAGTCAGGGCCTGAGCCGGGAGCTGTTTTTT. It specifies CASSESQGLSRELFF.

The CDR3 is CASSTGLAGGPGIHEQFF. DNA for the CDR3: TGTGCCAGCAGCACCGGACTAGCGGGAGGGCCGGGGATCCATGAGCAGTTCTTC. The gene calls are TRBV21-1 and TRBJ2-1; the table's TRBD2 call for D was not verified on the DNA. TRBV21-1 is given as a pseudogene. The CDR3 covers 18 residues.

The chain is built from TRBV28 and TRBJ2-5, with TRBD1 identical over 8 bases. This CDR3 spans 15 amino acids. Germline V gene sequence: CDR1 MDHEN, CDR2 SYDVKM. J was trimmed by 5 bases and V by 6 bases; bases with no gene match: 11. CDR3 nucleotides: TGTGCCAGCAGAGACATTGACAGGGGCGAGGAGACCCAGTACTTC. It is translated as CASRDIDRGEETQYF.

The V call is TRBV5-6, the J call TRBJ1-2; 9 nucleotides line up with TRBD1. Germline V CDR1 and CDR2: SGHDT, YYEEEE. The CDR3 has 14 amino acids. V dropped 4 bases and J dropped 7; count of bases not matched to a gene: 8. This chain's CDR3 is CASSRGDRESGYTF. CDR3 DNA: TGTGCCAGCAGCCGCGGGGACAGGGAAAGTGGCTACACCTTC.

The chain recombines TRBV20-1 with TRBJ2-1; 8 bases agree with TRBD1. Trimming cost V 3 bases and J 3 bases; bases outside gene matches: 7. The CDR3 covers 15 residues. Germline V lookup: CDR1 DFQATT, CDR2 SNEGSKA (reference sequence). The CDR3 DNA follows: TGCAGTGCTAGTAGACCCGGACAGGGCTACAATGAGCAGTTCTTC. Protein: CSASRPGQGYNEQFF.

The chain couples TRBV6-1 to TRBJ2-5; 7 positions match TRBD2. V dropped 4 bases and J dropped 4; count of bases not matched to a gene: 15. Per the germline V gene, CDR1 is MNHNS and CDR2 is SASEGT. CDR3 length equals 17 residues. CDR3 coding DNA: TGTGCCAGCAGTGGAAGAGGGCGGAGGAGGGAGGGAGAGACCCAGTACTTC. The encoded protein is CASSGRGRRREGETQYF.

This rearrangement joins TRBV6-1 to TRBJ2-7; D call uncertain. Deletions cut 3 bases from V and 3 bases from J, with 3 bases between. Germline V gene data show CDR1 as MNHNS and CDR2 as SASEGT. The length of the CDR3 is 11 residues. CDR3 bases: TGTGCCAGCAGTGATCGCTACGAGCAGTACGTC. It yields the protein CASSDRYEQYV.

The chain combines TRBV7-9 with TRBJ1-6; unclear D gene. Trimming shortened V by 5 bases and J by 5 bases, and 10 bases separated the two germline ends. CDR1 and CDR2 (germline): SEHNR, FQNEAQ (reference sequence). The CDR3 length is 14 residues. DNA for the CDR3: TGTGCCAGCAGCCCTGACATAAATAATTCACCCCTCCACTTT. This codes for CASSPDINNSPLHF.

The V and J genes are TRBV11-3 and TRBJ2-5; D gene unclear. This CDR3 spans 13 amino acids. Germline V gene lookup returns CDR1 SGHNT and CDR2 YENEEA. Trimming took 0 bases from V and 5 from J, leaving 7 bases between them. CDR3 amino acids: CASSLDRFETQYF. The DNA of the CDR3 is TGTGCCAGCAGCTTAGATCGTTTCGAGACCCAGTACTTC.

The rearrangement joins TRBV28 to TRBJ1-4, with 7 nucleotides matching TRBD1. The CDR3 runs to 16 residues. From germline, CDR1 is MDHEN and CDR2 SYDVKM. The V segment lost 7 bases and the J segment 4 bases; nucleotides outside the gene matches: 12. The CDR3 region has the DNA TGTGCCAGCACCAAGCCGGGACAGACACTTAATGAAAAACTGTTTTTT. This encodes CASTKPGQTLNEKLFF.